Below, one T cell receptor beta chain is given with its context. This sample was taken from a study of blood T cell repertoires in COVID-19. Study summary: Sample material is recorded as cDNA or gDNA derived from T cells, B-cell-depleted T cells, or PBMCs.

This CDR3 is built from 15 residues. Germline values: CDR1 SEHNR, CDR2 FQNEAQ (reference sequence). With 2 bases clipped from V and 0 bases from J, the junction kept 2 bases outside the gene matches. Only in-frame clones appear in the TCRdb table, and some are missing; sequencing was by immunoSEQ multiplex PCR. The table lists some 180,000 clones, roughly 90% of them singletons. The Seattle patients, enrolled during active infection, were followed longitudinally. The sample comprised peripheral blood. The TCR comes from a man aged 45 to 65 with COVID-19, enrolled during active disease. V usage is TRBV7-9 and J usage is TRBJ2-7; TRBD1 aligns across 9 bases. The DNA for the CDR3 is TGTGCCAGCAGCTTACCGGGACAGGGCTCCTACGAGCAGTACTTC. This encodes CASSLPGQGSYEQYF.